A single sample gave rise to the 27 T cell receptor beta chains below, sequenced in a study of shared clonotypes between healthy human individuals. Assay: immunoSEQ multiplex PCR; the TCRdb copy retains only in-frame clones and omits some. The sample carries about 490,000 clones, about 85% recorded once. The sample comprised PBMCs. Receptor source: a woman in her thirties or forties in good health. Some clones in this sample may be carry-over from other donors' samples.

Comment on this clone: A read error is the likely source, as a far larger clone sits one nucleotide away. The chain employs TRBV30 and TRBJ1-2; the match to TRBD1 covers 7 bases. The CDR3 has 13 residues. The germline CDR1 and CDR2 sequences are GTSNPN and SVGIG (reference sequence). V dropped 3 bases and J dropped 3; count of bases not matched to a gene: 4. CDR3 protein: CAWSRQGHYGYTF. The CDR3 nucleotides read TGTGCCTGGAGCAGACAGGGCCACTATGGCTACACCTTC.

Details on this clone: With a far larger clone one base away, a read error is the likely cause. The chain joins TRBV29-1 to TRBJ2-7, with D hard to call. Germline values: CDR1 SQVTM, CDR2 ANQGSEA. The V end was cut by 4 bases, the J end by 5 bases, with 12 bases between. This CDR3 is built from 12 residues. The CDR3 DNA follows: TGCAGCGTTGTCACCACCAGCGACGAGCAGTACTTC. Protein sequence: CSVVTTSDEQYF.

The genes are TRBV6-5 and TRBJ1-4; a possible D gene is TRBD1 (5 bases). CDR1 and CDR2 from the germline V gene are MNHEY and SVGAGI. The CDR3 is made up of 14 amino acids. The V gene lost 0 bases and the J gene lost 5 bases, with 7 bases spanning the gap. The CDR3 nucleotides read TGTGCCAGCAGTTACTCGACAGCGAATGAAAAACTGTTTTTT. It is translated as CASSYSTANEKLFF.

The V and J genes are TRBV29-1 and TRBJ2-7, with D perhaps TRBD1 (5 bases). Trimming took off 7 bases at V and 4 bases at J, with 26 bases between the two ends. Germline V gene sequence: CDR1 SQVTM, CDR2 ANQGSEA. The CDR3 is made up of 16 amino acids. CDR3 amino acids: CSAKGARTGHQYEQYF. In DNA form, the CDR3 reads TGCAGCGCAAAAGGGGCCCGAACAGGACATCAGTACGAGCAGTACTTC.

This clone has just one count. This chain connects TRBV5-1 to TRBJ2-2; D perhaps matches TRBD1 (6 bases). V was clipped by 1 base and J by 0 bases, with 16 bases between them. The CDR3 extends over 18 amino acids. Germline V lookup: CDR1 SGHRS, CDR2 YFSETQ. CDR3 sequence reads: CASSLNVLGHTNTGELFF. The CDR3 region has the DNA TGCGCCAGCAGCTTGAACGTGTTGGGACATACGAACACCGGGGAGCTGTTTTTT.

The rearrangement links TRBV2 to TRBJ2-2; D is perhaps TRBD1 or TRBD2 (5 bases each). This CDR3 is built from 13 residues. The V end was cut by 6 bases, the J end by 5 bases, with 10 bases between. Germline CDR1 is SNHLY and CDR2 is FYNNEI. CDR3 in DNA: TGTGCCAGCAGGGGGGACGTAACCGGGGAGCTGTTTTTT. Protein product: CASRGDVTGELFF.

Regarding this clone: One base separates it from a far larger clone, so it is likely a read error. CDR3: CSSSDLPYEQYF. CDR3 bases: TGTTCCAGCAGTGATTTGCCCTACGAGCAGTACTTC. The chain couples TRBV6-1 to TRBJ2-7; D ambiguous. The CDR3 length is 12 residues. The germline V gene has CDR1 MNHNS and CDR2 SASEGT.

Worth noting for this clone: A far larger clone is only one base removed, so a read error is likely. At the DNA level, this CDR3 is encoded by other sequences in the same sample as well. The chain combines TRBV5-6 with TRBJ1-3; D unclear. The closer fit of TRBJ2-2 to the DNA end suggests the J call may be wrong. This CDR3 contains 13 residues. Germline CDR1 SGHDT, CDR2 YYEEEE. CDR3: CASSFVITGELFF. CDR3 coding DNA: TGTGCTAGCAGCTTTGTTATCACCGGGGAGCTGTTTTTT.

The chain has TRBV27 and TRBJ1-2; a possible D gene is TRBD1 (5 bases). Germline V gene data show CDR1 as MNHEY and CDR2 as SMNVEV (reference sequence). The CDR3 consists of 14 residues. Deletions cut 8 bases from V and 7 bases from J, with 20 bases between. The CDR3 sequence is CASSSGGEFGGYTF. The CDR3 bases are TGTGCCAGCTCATCCGGGGGGGAGTTCGGTGGCTACACCTTC.

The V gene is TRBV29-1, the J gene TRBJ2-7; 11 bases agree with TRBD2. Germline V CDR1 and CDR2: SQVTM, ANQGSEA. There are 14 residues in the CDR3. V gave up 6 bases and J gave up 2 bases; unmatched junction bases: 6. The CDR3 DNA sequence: TGCAGCGTCGCCGGGACTAGCGGCGCCTACGAGCAGTACTTC. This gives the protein CSVAGTSGAYEQYF.

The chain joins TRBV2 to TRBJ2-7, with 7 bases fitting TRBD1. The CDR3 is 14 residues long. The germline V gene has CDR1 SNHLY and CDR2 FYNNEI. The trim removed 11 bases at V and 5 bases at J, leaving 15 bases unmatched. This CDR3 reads CAGSARDRRDEQYF. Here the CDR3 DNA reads TGTGCCGGCTCTGCTCGGGACAGAAGGGACGAGCAGTACTTC.

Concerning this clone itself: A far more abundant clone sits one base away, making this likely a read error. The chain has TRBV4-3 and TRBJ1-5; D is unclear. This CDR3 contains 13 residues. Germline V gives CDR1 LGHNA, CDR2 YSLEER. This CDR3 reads CASSQDREQPHHF. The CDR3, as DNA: TGCGCCAGCAGCCAAGATCGGGAACAGCCCCATCATTTT.

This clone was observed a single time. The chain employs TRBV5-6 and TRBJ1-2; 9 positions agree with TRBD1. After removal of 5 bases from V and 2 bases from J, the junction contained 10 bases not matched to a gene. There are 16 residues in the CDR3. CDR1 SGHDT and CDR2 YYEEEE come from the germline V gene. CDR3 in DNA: TGTGCCAGCAGTTACACAGGGGGCTACCAGAACTATGGCTACACCTTC. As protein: CASSYTGGYQNYGYTF. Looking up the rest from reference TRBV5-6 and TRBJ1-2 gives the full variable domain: DAGVTQSPTHLIKTRGQQVTLRCSPKSGHDTVSWYQQALGQGPQFIFQYYEEEERQRGNFPDRFSGHQFPNYSSELNVNALLLGDSALYLCASSYTGGYQNYGYTFGSGTRLTVV.

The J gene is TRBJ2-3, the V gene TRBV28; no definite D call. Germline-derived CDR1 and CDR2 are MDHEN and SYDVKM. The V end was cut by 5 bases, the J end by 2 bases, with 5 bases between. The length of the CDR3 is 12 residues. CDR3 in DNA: TGTGCCAGCAGTCCAACCACAGATACGCAGTATTTT. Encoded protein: CASSPTTDTQYF.

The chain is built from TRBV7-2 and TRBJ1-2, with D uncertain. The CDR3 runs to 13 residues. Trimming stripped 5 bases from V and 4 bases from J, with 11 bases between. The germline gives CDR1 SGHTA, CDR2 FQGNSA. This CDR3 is CASSEWTPYGYTF. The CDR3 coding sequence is TGTGCCAGCAGCGAATGGACCCCCTATGGCTACACCTTC.

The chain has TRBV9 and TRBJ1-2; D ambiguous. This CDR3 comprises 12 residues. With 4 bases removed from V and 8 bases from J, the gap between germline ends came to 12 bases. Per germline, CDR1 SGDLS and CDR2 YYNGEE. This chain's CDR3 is CASSSNSRGYTF. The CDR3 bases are TGTGCCAGCAGCTCAAACAGCCGAGGCTACACCTTC.

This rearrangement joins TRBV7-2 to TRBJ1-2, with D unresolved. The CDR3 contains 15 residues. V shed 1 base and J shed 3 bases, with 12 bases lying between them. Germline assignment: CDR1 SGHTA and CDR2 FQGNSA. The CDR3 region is CASSLDSWEDYGYTF. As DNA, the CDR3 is TGTGCCAGCAGCTTAGACAGTTGGGAAGACTATGGCTACACCTTC.

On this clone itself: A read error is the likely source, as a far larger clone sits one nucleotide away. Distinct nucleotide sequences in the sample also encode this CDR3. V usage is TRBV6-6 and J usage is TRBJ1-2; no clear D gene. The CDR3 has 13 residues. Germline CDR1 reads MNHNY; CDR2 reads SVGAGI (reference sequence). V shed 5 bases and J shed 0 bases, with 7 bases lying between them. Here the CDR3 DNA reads TGTGCCAGCAGTCCCTCACCTAACTATGGCTACACCTTC. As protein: CASSPSPNYGYTF.

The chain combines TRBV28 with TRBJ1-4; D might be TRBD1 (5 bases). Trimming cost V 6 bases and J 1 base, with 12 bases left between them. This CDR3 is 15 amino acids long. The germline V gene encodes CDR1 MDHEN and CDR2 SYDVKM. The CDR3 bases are TGTGCCAGCAGCAACCCGGGGGTAACTAATGAAAAACTGTTTTTT. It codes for CASSNPGVTNEKLFF. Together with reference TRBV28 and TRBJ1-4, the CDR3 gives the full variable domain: DVKVTQSSRYLVKRTGEKVFLECVQDMDHENMFWYRQDPGLGLRLIYFSYDVKMKEKGDIPEGYSVSREKKERFSLILESASTNQTSMYLCASSNPGVTNEKLFFGSGTQLSVL.

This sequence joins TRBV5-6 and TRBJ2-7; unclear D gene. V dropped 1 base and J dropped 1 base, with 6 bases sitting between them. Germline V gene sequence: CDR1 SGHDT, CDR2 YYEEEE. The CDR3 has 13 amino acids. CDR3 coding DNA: TGTGCCAGCAGCTTGCCCAGTTCCTACGAGCAGTACTTC. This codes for CASSLPSSYEQYF.

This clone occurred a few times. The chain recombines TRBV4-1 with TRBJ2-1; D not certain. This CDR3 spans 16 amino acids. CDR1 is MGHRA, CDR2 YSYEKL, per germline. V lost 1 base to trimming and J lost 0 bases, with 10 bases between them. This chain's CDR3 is CASSQGPESSYNEQFF. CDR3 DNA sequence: TGCGCCAGCAGCCAAGGCCCGGAAAGCTCCTACAATGAGCAGTTCTTC.

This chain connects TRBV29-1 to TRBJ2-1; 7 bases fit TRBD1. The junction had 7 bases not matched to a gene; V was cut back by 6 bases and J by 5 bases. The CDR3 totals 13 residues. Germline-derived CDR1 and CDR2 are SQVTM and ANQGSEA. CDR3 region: CSVGSTGHNEQFF. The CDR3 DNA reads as TGCAGCGTGGGTTCGACAGGGCACAATGAGCAGTTCTTC.

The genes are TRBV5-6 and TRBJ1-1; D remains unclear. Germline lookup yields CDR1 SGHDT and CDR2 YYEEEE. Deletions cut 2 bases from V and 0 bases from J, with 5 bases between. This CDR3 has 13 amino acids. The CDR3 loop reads CASSFAMNTEAFF. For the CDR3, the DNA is TGTGCCAGCAGCTTTGCAATGAACACTGAAGCTTTCTTT. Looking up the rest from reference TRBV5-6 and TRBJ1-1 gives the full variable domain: DAGVTQSPTHLIKTRGQQVTLRCSPKSGHDTVSWYQQALGQGPQFIFQYYEEEERQRGNFPDRFSGHQFPNYSSELNVNALLLGDSALYLCASSFAMNTEAFFGQGTRLTVV.

CDR3 region: CASSLDPGSGTEAFF. For the CDR3, the DNA is TGTGCCAGCAGCTTGGATCCCGGTTCCGGCACTGAAGCTTTCTTT. The J gene is TRBJ1-1, the V gene TRBV5-4; D is uncertain. The CDR3 is 15 residues long. V lost 0 bases to trimming and J lost 4 bases, with 13 bases between them. Looked up from germline, CDR1 is SGHNT and CDR2 is YYREEE (reference sequence).

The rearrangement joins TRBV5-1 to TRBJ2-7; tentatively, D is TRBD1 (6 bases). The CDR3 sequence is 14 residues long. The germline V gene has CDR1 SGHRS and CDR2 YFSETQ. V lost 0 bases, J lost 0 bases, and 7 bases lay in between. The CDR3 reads CASSLGQASYEQYF. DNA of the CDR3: TGCGCCAGCAGCTTGGGACAGGCCTCCTACGAGCAGTACTTC. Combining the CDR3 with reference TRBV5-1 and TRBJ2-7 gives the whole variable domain KAGVTQTPRYLIKTRGQQVTLSCSPISGHRSVSWYQQTPGQGLQFLFEYFSETQRNKGNFPGRFSGRQFSNSRSEMNVSTLELGDSALYLCASSLGQASYEQYFGPGTRLTVT.

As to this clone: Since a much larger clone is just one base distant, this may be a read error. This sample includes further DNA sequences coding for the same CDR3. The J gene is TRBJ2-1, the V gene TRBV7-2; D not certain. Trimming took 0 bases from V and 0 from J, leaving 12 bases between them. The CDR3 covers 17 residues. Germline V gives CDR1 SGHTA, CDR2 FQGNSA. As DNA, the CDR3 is TGTGCCAGCAGCTTAGCGCTCACTGTGAGCTCCTACAATGAGCAGTTCTTC. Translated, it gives CASSLALTVSSYNEQFF.

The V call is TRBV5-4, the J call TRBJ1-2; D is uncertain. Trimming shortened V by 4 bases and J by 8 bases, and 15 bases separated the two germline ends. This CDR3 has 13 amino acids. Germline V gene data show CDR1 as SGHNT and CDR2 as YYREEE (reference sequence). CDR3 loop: CASSPGLLGGYTF. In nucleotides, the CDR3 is TGTGCCAGCAGCCCCGGACTTTTAGGGGGCTACACCTTC.